This TCR beta chain was observed in a study of cytomegalovirus exposure and HLA in healthy donors. This PCR relied on a set of 60 Vbeta primers and 13 Jbeta primers. Only in-frame clones appear in the TCRdb table, and some are missing; sequencing was by immunoSEQ multiplex PCR. The table lists some 110,000 clones, around two thirds of them singletons, with over 8.5% in the top ten. Sequenced input: PBMCs. The receptor was derived from a woman between 40 and 50 years old in good health and CMV-seropositive.

CDR3 DNA sequence: TGTGCCAGCTCCAGGGTAAACTATGGCTACACCTTC. As protein: CASSRVNYGYTF. The V and J genes are TRBV6-5 and TRBJ1-2; a possible D gene is TRBD1 (5 bases). The CDR3 consists of 12 residues. Trimming took 8 bases from V and 2 from J, leaving 9 bases between them. Per germline, CDR1 MNHEY and CDR2 SVGAGI.